This TCR beta chain was recorded in a study of beta chain features in type 1 diabetes. Regarding the study as a whole: Overrepresentation of cells with high TCR expression could result from cDNA sequencing. Type 1 diabetes patients showed fewer insertions and more deletions at VDJ junctions.

The CDR3 runs to 13 residues. Trimming left V 4 bases short and J 5 bases short, with 11 bases between. The germline CDR1 and CDR2 sequences are MGHRA and YSYEKL. The authors reverse transcribed all of the isolated RNA, so sequencing captured expressed TCRB transcripts. The method was immunoSEQ multiplex PCR; TCRdb's version includes in-frame clones alone and lacks a portion of them. Seen here are around 500,000 clones, 10% to 12% observed once, and the top ten hold approximately 0.045%. There are a few counts of this clone. Antigen specificity is unknown. This chain joins TRBV4-1 and TRBJ2-5; a weak D match, TRBD1 (5 bases). Sequencing input: naive CD4+ T cells from blood. This receptor was obtained from a woman aged 18-29 years in good health. The chain's CDR3 is CASSPARAETQYF. CDR3 DNA sequence: TGCGCCAGCAGCCCCGCCAGGGCGGAGACCCAGTACTTC.